The present TCR beta chain was sequenced within a study of cytomegalovirus exposure and HLA in healthy donors. V shed 5 bases and J 3 bases; nucleotides not matched to a gene: 3. The CDR3 consists of 16 residues. Per germline, CDR1 SEHNR and CDR2 FQNEAQ (reference sequence). Regarding the study as a whole: Segments of the TCR beta V type were, in most cases, productive about 87% or about 30% of the time in an earlier analysis. Later analysis identified a missense DCLRE1C variant that was linked to TCR beta V- and J-gene trimming.

As for this clone: No antigen is known for it. Within the sample, other DNA sequences also encode this same CDR3.

In the PCR, 60 Vbeta and 13 Jbeta primers were used. Data came from immunoSEQ multiplex PCR; TCRdb stores just in-frame clones and leaves some out. The data contain 200,000 to 250,000 clones, about 86% of them singletons. This TCR derives from a woman aged 55 to 70 in good health and CMV-seropositive. The chain carries TRBV7-9 and TRBJ2-3; 15 bases align to TRBD2. What was sequenced was PBMCs. The CDR3 DNA is TGTGCCAGCAGCCCCGGGACTAGCGGGAGGACAGATACGCAGTATTTT. It translates to CASSPGTSGRTDTQYF. Filled out from reference TRBV7-9 and TRBJ2-3, the complete variable domain reads DTGVSQNPRHKITKRGQNVTFRCDPISEHNRLYWYRQTLGQGPEFLTYFQNEAQLEKSRLLSDRFSAERPKGSFSTLEIQRTEQGDSAMYLCASSPGTSGRTDTQYFGPGTRLTVL.